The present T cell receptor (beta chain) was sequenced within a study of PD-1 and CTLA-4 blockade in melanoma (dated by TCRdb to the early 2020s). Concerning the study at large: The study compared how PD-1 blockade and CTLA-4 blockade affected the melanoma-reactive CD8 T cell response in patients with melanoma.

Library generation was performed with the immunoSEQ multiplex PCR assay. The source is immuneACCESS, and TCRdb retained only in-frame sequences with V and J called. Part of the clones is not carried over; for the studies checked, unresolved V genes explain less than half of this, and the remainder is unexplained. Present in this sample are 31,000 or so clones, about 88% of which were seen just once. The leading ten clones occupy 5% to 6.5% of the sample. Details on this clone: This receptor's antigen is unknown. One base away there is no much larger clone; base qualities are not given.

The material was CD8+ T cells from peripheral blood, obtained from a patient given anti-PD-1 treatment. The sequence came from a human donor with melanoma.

The DNA sequence follows: TGTGCCAGCAGCTTGGAAAGGGGTCCGGGGGATGAGCAGTTCTTC. It is translated as CASSLERGPGDEQFF. The rearrangement joined TRBV5-4 to TRBJ2-1; TRBD2 could be the D gene, as 6 bases match. From the cysteine through the phenylalanine, the CDR3 covers 15 amino acids. Just the 45-base CDR3 DNA is kept, in frame starting at base 1. V is cut by 0 bases and J by 8 bases, and the space between the germline ends is 15 bases. The germline V gene (reference sequence) provides CDR1 SGHNT and CDR2 YYREEE.